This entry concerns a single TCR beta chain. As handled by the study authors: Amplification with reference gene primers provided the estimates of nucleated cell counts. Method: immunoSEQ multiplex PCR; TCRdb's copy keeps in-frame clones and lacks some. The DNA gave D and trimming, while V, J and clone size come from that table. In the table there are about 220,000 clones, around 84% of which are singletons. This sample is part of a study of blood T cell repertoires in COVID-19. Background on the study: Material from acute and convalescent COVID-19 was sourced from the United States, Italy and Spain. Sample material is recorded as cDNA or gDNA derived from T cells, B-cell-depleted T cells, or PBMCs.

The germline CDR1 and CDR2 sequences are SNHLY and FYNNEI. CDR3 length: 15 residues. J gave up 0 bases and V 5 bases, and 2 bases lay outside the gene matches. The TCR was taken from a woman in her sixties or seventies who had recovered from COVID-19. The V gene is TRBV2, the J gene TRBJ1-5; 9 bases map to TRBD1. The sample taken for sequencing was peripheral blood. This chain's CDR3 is CASSRDRDSNQPQHF. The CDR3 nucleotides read TGTGCCAGCAGTAGGGACAGGGATAGCAATCAGCCCCAGCATTTT.